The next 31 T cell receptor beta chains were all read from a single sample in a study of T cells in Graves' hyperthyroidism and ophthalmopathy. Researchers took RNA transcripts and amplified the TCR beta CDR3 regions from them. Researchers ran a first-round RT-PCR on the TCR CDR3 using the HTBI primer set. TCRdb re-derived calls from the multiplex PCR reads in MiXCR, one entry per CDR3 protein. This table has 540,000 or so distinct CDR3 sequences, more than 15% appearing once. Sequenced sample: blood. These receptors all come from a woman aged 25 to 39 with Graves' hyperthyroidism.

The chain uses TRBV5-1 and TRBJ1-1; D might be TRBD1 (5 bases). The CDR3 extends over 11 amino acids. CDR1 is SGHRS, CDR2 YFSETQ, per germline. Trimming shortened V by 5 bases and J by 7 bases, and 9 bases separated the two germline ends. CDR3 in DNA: TGCGCCAGCAGGGGGCAAAGTGAAGCTTTCTTT. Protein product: CASRGQSEAFF.

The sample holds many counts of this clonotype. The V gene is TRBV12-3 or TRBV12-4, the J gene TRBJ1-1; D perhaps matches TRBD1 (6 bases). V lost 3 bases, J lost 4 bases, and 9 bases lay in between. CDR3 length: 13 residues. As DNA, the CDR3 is TGTGCCAGCAGTTTTGGGGGCGTCACTGAAGCTTTCTTT. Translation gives CASSFGGVTEAFF.

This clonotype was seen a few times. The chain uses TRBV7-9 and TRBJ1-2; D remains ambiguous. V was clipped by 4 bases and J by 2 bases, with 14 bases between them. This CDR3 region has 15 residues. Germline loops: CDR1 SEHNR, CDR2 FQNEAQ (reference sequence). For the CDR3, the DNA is TGTGCCAGCAGCTCCTCACACGATTTCAACTATGGCTACACCTTC. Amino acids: CASSSSHDFNYGYTF.

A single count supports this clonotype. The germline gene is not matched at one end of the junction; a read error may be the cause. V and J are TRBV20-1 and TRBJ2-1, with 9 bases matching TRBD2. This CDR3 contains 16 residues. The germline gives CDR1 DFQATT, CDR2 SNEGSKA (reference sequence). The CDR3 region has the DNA TGCAGAGCTAGAGATCTAGCGGGAAATCCGGTTGATGAGCAGTTCTTC. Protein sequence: CRARDLAGNPVDEQFF.

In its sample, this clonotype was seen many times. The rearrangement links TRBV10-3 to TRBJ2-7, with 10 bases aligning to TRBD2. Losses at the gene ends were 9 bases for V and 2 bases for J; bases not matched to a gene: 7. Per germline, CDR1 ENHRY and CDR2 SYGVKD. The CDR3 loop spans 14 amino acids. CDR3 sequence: CAISAGGPPYEQYF. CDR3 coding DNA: TGTGCCATTTCAGCGGGAGGGCCCCCCTACGAGCAGTACTTC.

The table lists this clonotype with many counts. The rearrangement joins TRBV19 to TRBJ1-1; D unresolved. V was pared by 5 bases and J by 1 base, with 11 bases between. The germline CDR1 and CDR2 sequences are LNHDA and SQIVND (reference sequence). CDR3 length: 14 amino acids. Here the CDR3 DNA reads TGTGCCAGTAGTTTTTGGAGGCAGAACACTGAAGCTTTCTTT. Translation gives CASSFWRQNTEAFF.

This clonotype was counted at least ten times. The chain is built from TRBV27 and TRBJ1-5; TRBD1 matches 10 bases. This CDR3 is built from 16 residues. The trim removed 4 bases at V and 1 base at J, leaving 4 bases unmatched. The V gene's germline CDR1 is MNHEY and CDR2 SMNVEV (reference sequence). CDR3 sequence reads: CASSSLGQGSNQPQHF. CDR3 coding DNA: TGTGCCAGCAGTTCCCTGGGACAGGGGAGCAATCAGCCCCAGCATTTT.

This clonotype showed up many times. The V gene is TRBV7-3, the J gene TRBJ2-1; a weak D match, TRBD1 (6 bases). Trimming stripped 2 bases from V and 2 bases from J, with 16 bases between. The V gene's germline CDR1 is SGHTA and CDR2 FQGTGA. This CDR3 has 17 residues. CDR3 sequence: CASSLGRGSGTYNEQFF. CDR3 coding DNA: TGTGCCAGCAGCTTAGGTAGGGGGAGCGGAACCTACAATGAGCAGTTCTTC.

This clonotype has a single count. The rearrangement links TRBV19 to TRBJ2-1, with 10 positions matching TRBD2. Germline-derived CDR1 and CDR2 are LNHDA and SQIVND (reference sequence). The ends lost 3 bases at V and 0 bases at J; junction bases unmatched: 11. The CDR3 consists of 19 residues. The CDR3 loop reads CASSIRSLAGADSYNEQFF. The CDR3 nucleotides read TGTGCCAGTAGTATTAGGTCTCTAGCGGGAGCTGACTCCTACAATGAGCAGTTCTTC.

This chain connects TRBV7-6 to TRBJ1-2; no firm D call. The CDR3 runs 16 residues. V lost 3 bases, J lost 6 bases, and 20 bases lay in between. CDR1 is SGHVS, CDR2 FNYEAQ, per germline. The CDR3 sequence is CASSFEAYLMTDGYTF. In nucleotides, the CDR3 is TGTGCCAGCAGCTTCGAGGCTTACCTGATGACGGATGGCTACACCTTC.

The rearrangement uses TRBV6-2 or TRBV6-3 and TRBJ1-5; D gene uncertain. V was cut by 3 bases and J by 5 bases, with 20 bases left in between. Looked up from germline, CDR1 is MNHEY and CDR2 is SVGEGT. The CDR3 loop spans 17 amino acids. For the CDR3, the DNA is TGTGCCAGCAGTTATCTAGCCGAATCCGGGAGGGATCAGCCCCAGCATTTT. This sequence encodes CASSYLAESGRDQPQHF.

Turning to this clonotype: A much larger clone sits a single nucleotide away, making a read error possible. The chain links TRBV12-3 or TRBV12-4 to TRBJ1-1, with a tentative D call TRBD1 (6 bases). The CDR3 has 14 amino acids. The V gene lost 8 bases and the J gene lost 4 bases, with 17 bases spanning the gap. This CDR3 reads CASGTRQGSTEAFF. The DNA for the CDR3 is TGTGCCAGCGGGACCCGCCAGGGGAGCACTGAAGCTTTCTTT.

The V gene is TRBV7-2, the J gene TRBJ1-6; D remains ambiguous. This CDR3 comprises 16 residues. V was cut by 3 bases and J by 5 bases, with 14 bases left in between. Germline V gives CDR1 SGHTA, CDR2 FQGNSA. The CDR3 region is CASSLWEPANNSPLHF. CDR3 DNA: TGTGCCAGCAGCTTGTGGGAGCCAGCGAATAATTCACCCCTCCACTTT.

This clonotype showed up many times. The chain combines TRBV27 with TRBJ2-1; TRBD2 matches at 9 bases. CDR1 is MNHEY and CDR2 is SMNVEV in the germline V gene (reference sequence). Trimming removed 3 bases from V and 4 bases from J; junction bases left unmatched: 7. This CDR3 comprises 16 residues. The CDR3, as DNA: TGTGCCAGCAGTTTCCCCGCGACTAGCGGTTACAATGAGCAGTTCTTC. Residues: CASSFPATSGYNEQFF.

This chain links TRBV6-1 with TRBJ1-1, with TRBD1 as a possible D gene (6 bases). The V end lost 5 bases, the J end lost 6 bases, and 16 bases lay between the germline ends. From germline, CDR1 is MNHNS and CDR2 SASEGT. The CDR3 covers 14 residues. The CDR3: CASSWTWTAAEAFF. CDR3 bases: TGTGCCAGCAGTTGGACATGGACAGCCGCTGAAGCTTTCTTT.

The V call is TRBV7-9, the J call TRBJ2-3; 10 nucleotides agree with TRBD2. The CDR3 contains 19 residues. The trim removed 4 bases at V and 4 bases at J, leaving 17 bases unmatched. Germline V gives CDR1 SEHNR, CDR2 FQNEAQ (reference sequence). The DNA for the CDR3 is TGTGCCAGCAGCTCTGCTAGTTTCACTAGCGGGACGCGAGCAGATACGCAGTATTTT. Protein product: CASSSASFTSGTRADTQYF.

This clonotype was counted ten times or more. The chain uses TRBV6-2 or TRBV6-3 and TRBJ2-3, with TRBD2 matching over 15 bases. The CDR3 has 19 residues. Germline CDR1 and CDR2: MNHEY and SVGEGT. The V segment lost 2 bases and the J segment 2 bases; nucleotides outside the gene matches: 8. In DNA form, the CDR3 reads TGTGCCAGCAGTTACCAGCCTGGGACTAGCGGGAGGTCCACAGATACGCAGTATTTT. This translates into CASSYQPGTSGRSTDTQYF.

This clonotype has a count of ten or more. The CDR3 DNA reads as TGCGCCAGCAGCTTGGGACTAGCGGGAGACGGTGGTACGCAGTATTTT. It yields the protein CASSLGLAGDGGTQYF. The chain couples TRBV5-1 to TRBJ2-3; 12 bases match TRBD2. Trimming cost V 0 bases and J 8 bases; bases outside gene matches: 7. CDR1 SGHRS and CDR2 YFSETQ come from the germline V gene. The CDR3 contains 16 residues.

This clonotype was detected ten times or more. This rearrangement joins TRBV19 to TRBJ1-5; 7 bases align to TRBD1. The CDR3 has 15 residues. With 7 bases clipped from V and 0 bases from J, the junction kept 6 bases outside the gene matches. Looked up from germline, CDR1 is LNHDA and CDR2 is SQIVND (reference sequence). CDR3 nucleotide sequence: TGTGCCAGTACCGACAGGGAGAGTAGCAATCAGCCCCAGCATTTT. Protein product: CASTDRESSNQPQHF.

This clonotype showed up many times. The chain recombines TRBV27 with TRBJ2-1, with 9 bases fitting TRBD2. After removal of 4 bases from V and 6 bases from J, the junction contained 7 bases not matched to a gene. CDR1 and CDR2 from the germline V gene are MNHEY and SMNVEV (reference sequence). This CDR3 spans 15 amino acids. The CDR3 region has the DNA TGTGCCAGCAGTTCCGCGGGAGGGTTGGGCAATGAGCAGTTCTTC. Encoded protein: CASSSAGGLGNEQFF.

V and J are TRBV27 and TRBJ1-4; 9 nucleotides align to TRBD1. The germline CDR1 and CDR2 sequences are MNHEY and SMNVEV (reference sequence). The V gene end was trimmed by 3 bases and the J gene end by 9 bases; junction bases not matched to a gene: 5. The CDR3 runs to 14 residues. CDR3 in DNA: TGTGCCAGCAGTTTTGGGACAGGGCTACAAAAACTGTTTTTT. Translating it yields CASSFGTGLQKLFF.

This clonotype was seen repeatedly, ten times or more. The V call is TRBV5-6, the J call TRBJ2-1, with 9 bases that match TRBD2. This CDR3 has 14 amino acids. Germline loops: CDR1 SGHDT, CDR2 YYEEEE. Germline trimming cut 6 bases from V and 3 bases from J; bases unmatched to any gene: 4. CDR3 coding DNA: TGTGCCAGCACGTCTAGCGGGAACTACAATGAGCAGTTCTTC. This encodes CASTSSGNYNEQFF.

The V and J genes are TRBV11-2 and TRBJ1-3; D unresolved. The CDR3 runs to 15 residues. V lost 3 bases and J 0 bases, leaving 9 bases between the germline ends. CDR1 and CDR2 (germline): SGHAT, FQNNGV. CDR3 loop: CASSLSSGSGNTIYF. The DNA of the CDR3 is TGTGCCAGCAGCTTGAGTAGCGGCTCTGGAAACACCATATATTTT. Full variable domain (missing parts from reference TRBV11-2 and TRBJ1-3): EAGVAQSPRYKIIEKRQSVAFWCNPISGHATLYWYQQILGQGPKLLIQFQNNGVVDDSQLPKDRFSAERLKGVDSTLKIQPAKLEDSAVYLCASSLSSGSGNTIYFGEGSWLTVV.

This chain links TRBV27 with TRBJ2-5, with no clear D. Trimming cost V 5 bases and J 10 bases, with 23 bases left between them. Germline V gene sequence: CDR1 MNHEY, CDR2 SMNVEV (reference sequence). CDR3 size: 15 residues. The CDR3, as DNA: TGTGCCAGCAGTCCAGACCAACCAACAAGGATGGGCCAGTACTTC. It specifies CASSPDQPTRMGQYF.

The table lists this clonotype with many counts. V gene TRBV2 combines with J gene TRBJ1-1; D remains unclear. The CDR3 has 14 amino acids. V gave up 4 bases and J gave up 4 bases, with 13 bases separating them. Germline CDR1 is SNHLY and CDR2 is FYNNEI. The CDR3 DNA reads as TGTGCCAGCAGTGGCGCCAGTCGGGGCACTGAAGCTTTCTTT. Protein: CASSGASRGTEAFF.

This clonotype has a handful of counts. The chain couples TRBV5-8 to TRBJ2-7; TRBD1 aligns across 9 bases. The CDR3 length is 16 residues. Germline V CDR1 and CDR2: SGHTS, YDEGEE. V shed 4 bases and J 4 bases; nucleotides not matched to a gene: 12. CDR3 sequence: CASSPAGTGTLYEQYF. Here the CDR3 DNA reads TGTGCCAGCAGCCCCGCCGGGACAGGGACCCTATACGAGCAGTACTTC.

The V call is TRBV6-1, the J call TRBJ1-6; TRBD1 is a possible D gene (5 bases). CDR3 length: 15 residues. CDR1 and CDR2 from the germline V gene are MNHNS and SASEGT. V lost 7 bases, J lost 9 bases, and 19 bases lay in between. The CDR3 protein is CASTRMGQGASPLHF. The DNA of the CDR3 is TGTGCCAGCACTCGGATGGGCCAAGGGGCTTCACCCCTCCACTTT.

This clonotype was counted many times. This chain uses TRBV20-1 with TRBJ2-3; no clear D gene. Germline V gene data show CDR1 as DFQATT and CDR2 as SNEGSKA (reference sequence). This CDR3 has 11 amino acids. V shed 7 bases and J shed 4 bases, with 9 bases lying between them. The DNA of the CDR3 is TGCAGTGACGGACCAGCAGATACGCAGTATTTT. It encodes CSDGPADTQYF.

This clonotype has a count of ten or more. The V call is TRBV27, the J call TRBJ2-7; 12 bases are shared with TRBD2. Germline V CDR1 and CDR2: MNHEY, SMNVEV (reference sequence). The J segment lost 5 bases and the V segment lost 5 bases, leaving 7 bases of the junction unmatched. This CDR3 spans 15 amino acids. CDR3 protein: CASSPGTSGFNEQYF. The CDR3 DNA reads TGTGCCAGCAGTCCCGGGACTAGCGGGTTTAACGAGCAGTACTTC.

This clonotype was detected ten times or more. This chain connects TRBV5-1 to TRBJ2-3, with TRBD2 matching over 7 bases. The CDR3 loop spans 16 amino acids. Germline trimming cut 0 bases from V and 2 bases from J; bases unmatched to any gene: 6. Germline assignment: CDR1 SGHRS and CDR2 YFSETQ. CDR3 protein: CASSLVGGSSTDTQYF. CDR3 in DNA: TGCGCCAGCAGCTTGGTTGGCGGGAGTTCCACAGATACGCAGTATTTT.

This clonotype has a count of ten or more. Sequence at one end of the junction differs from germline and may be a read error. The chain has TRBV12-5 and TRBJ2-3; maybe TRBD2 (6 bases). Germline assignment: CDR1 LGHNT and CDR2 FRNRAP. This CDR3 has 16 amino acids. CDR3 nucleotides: TGCGCTAGTGGCCGGGGTAGCGGTTCTAGCACAGATACGCAGTATTTT. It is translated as CASGRGSGSSTDTQYF.